This T cell receptor (beta chain) was sequenced for a study of T cells in narcolepsy. Notes on the study in general: HCRT-specific and TRIB2-specific autoreactive clonotypes appeared among same-patient CSF and blood CD4+ clonotypes. Healthy controls reportedly lacked the autoreactive clonotypes serially found in patients' blood.

This CDR3 has 14 residues. Germline V CDR1 and CDR2: SGHTA, FQGNSA. The V end lost 1 base, the J end lost 5 bases, and 8 bases lay between the germline ends. A note on this clone: Its target is not known.

The assay was immunoSEQ multiplex PCR, and TCRdb's table has in-frame clones only and misses some. The data hold about 26,000 clones, with roughly 80% observed a single time. This receptor was taken from a human donor in good health. The sample was memory (CD45RA-) CD4+ T cells from blood. V is TRBV7-2 and J is TRBJ1-4; tentatively, D is TRBD1 (5 bases). This CDR3 is CASSLGRVNEKLFF. The CDR3, as DNA: TGTGCCAGCAGCTTAGGCAGGGTAAATGAAAAACTGTTTTTT.